A single sample gave rise to the 4 T cell receptor beta chains below, sequenced in a study of T cell repertoires in cytomegalovirus infection. Via MiXCR, TCRdb re-called the reads, giving one row per CDR3 protein. The table has 300,000 to 400,000 distinct CDR3 sequences, 8% to 10% seen once; the top ten hold 3.5% to 4.5%. The specimen was PBMCs. The receptors derive from a human donor in good health (CMV status not recorded). Some clones in this sample may be carry-over from other donors' samples.

This clonotype was detected a few times. The chain has TRBV30 and TRBJ2-3; unclear D gene. Trimming left V 8 bases short and J 6 bases short, with 27 bases between. Germline CDR1 reads GTSNPN; CDR2 reads SVGIG (reference sequence). The CDR3 is 16 amino acids. The CDR3 sequence is CARKNLGDTQWDTQYF. In DNA, the CDR3 is TGTGCCCGGAAAAATTTGGGTGATACCCAATGGGATACGCAGTATTTT.

J is TRBJ1-2 and V is TRBV12-3 or TRBV12-4; a weak D match, TRBD1 (6 bases). The CDR3 extends over 15 amino acids. V was cut by 5 bases and J by 6 bases, with 19 bases left in between. CDR3 DNA: TGTGCCAGCAGTAAACCGGGACAAAGAACCCATGGCTACACCTTC. This sequence encodes CASSKPGQRTHGYTF.

The chain employs TRBV7-9 and TRBJ1-2; 8 bases align to TRBD1. The CDR3 sequence is 13 residues long. Germline V gives CDR1 SEHNR, CDR2 FQNEAQ (reference sequence). The V segment lost 5 bases and the J segment 8 bases; nucleotides outside the gene matches: 7. The CDR3 loop is CASSPGTGWGYTF. The DNA for the CDR3 is TGTGCCAGCAGCCCCGGGACAGGTTGGGGCTACACCTTC.

This clonotype was counted many times. An end of the junction differs from the germline gene, which may be a read error. The chain uses TRBV5-4 and TRBJ2-3; maybe TRBD2 (5 bases). This CDR3 has 13 residues. Germline CDR1 and CDR2: SGHNT and YYREEE (reference sequence). CDR3 DNA: TGTGCCAGCAGCTTGACGGCGGGCCCAAAGTCCCATTTT. Its translation: CASSLTAGPKSHF.